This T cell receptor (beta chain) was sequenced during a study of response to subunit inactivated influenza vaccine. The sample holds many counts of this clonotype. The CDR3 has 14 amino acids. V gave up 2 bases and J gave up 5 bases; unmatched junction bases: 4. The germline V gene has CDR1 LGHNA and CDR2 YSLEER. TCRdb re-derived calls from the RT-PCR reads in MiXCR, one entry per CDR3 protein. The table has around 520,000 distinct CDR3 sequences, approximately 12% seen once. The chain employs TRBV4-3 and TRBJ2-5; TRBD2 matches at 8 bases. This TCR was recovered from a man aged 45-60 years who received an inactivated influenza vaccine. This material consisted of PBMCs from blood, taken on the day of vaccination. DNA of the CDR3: TGCGCCAGCAGCCAATTGGCGGGGGGTGAGACCCAGTACTTC. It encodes CASSQLAGGETQYF.